The rows below give T cell receptor beta chains drawn from one sample of a study of metastatic and nonmetastatic thyroid tumors. TCRdb reanalyzed the PCR reads with MiXCR. The data contain approximately 16,000 clones, approximately 19% of them singletons. Sequencing input: blood. The receptors were gathered from a female donor with papillary thyroid cancer or a benign thyroid nodule (not recorded which). Some clones in this sample may be carry-over from other donors' samples. CDR3s include the opening cysteine and the closing phenylalanine or tryptophan. Fields, in order: clone size, V gene, D gene, J gene, CDR3 protein. A D gene is named only where the DNA matches it firmly. Some rows mark clone size as missing; the rest say once, few, many or name a class of expanded clone.

clone_size: NA; v_call: TRBV20-1; d_call: NA; j_call: TRBJ2-5; cdr3_aa: CSGVSNETQYF
clone_size: NA; v_call: TRBV28; d_call: TRBD1; j_call: TRBJ2-3; cdr3_aa: CASPSGRGGRGTDTQYF
clone_size: NA; v_call: TRBV6-1; d_call: NA; j_call: TRBJ2-3; cdr3_aa: CASRRGGGTDTQYF
clone_size: NA; v_call: TRBV7-8; d_call: NA; j_call: TRBJ2-7; cdr3_aa: CASSLAHEQYF
clone_size: NA; v_call: TRBV13; d_call: TRBD2; j_call: TRBJ2-3; cdr3_aa: CASSPSVGLAGDCTDTQYF
clone_size: many; v_call: TRBV10-3; d_call: NA; j_call: TRBJ1-5; cdr3_aa: CAISPGGGDEPQHF
clone_size: many; v_call: TRBV3-1; d_call: NA; j_call: TRBJ2-1; cdr3_aa: CASSNAGYNEQFF
clone_size: many; v_call: TRBV19; d_call: TRBD1; j_call: TRBJ2-7; cdr3_aa: CASSKSGTGGYEQYF
clone_size: many; v_call: TRBV20-1; d_call: NA; j_call: TRBJ1-3; cdr3_aa: CSAREGAWGNTIYF
clone_size: NA; v_call: TRBV6-1; d_call: NA; j_call: TRBJ1-3; cdr3_aa: CASSEGGPGNTIYF
clone_size: many; v_call: TRBV7-8; d_call: NA; j_call: TRBJ2-3; cdr3_aa: CASSLVANTDTQYF
clone_size: many; v_call: TRBV4-2; d_call: TRBD2; j_call: TRBJ2-1; cdr3_aa: CASSQAGTSGFNEQFF
clone_size: few; v_call: TRBV6-5; d_call: NA; j_call: TRBJ2-7; cdr3_aa: CASSYRDVYEQYF
clone_size: medium-sized; v_call: TRBV28; d_call: NA; j_call: TRBJ2-7; cdr3_aa: CASKLGSIFSYEQYF
clone_size: NA; v_call: TRBV20-1; d_call: TRBD1; j_call: TRBJ1-2; cdr3_aa: CSARALGTGDYGYTF
clone_size: many; v_call: TRBV5-1; d_call: NA; j_call: TRBJ2-1; cdr3_aa: CASSPSPGEGVFF
clone_size: NA; v_call: TRBV4-1; d_call: NA; j_call: TRBJ2-1; cdr3_aa: CASSQLYLSTGSQFF
clone_size: many; v_call: TRBV3-1; d_call: NA; j_call: TRBJ2-7; cdr3_aa: CASSEISTGKPYEQYF
clone_size: many; v_call: TRBV9; d_call: TRBD1; j_call: TRBJ2-5; cdr3_aa: CASSVGTGGTQETQYF
clone_size: NA; v_call: TRBV12-3/TRBV12-4; d_call: NA; j_call: TRBJ2-2; cdr3_aa: CASTLRSSGELFF
clone_size: many; v_call: TRBV9; d_call: NA; j_call: TRBJ2-3; cdr3_aa: CASSVGAGLDTQYF
clone_size: NA; v_call: TRBV27; d_call: TRBD2; j_call: TRBJ2-1; cdr3_aa: CASGTGLKFNEQFF
clone_size: NA; v_call: TRBV12-3/TRBV12-4; d_call: TRBD2; j_call: TRBJ2-2; cdr3_aa: CASSLGSGSLGTGELFF
clone_size: NA; v_call: TRBV20-1; d_call: NA; j_call: TRBJ1-2; cdr3_aa: CSASLYGYTF
clone_size: few; v_call: TRBV12-3/TRBV12-4; d_call: NA; j_call: TRBJ1-2; cdr3_aa: CASSPQGPIGGYTF
clone_size: many; v_call: TRBV5-1; d_call: TRBD2; j_call: TRBJ2-3; cdr3_aa: CASSLLAGAVDTQYF
clone_size: many; v_call: TRBV7-9; d_call: NA; j_call: TRBJ2-1; cdr3_aa: CASSVISSNEQFF
clone_size: many; v_call: TRBV7-9; d_call: TRBD1; j_call: TRBJ2-5; cdr3_aa: CASSTHRGTLTETQYF
clone_size: few; v_call: TRBV6-2/TRBV6-3; d_call: NA; j_call: TRBJ1-1; cdr3_aa: CASSRSGVNTEAFF
clone_size: NA; v_call: TRBV10-3; d_call: NA; j_call: TRBJ2-2; cdr3_aa: CAISESPRGTKNTGELFF
clone_size: few; v_call: TRBV25-1; d_call: NA; j_call: TRBJ2-2; cdr3_aa: CASTKTGTWNTGELFF
clone_size: NA; v_call: TRBV6-1; d_call: TRBD1; j_call: TRBJ2-7; cdr3_aa: CASATGTGIYEQYF
clone_size: many; v_call: TRBV29-1; d_call: NA; j_call: TRBJ2-7; cdr3_aa: CSMFPGRTYEQYF
clone_size: NA; v_call: TRBV5-1; d_call: TRBD1; j_call: TRBJ1-4; cdr3_aa: CASSLGTGDRNEKLFF
clone_size: many; v_call: TRBV19; d_call: NA; j_call: TRBJ1-2; cdr3_aa: CASSIDYDSTYYGYTF
clone_size: NA; v_call: TRBV28; d_call: NA; j_call: TRBJ2-5; cdr3_aa: CAKKGGNRETQYF
clone_size: NA; v_call: TRBV19; d_call: NA; j_call: TRBJ2-3; cdr3_aa: CATSDGEAVVTDTQYF
clone_size: few; v_call: TRBV6-5; d_call: TRBD1; j_call: TRBJ2-5; cdr3_aa: CASSLTTGTVTETQYF
clone_size: NA; v_call: TRBV20-1; d_call: TRBD1; j_call: TRBJ1-5; cdr3_aa: CSAWTGVGKPQHF
clone_size: NA; v_call: TRBV30; d_call: NA; j_call: TRBJ2-1; cdr3_aa: CAWSREYSELFF
clone_size: many; v_call: TRBV6-1; d_call: TRBD1; j_call: TRBJ2-3; cdr3_aa: CASRDRGPGDTQYF
clone_size: NA; v_call: TRBV2; d_call: TRBD1; j_call: TRBJ2-5; cdr3_aa: CASSDSDRGGETQYF
clone_size: many; v_call: TRBV20-1; d_call: NA; j_call: TRBJ1-5; cdr3_aa: CSARSGYSNQPQHF
clone_size: NA; v_call: TRBV18; d_call: NA; j_call: TRBJ2-1; cdr3_aa: CASSPDLSNEQFF
clone_size: medium-sized; v_call: TRBV6-1; d_call: NA; j_call: TRBJ1-5; cdr3_aa: CASSARHSNQPQHF
clone_size: many; v_call: TRBV20-1; d_call: TRBD2; j_call: TRBJ2-1; cdr3_aa: CSAPNGLAGGQEQFF
clone_size: medium-sized; v_call: TRBV11-3; d_call: NA; j_call: TRBJ2-1; cdr3_aa: CASSFLASNEQFF
clone_size: medium-sized; v_call: TRBV12-3/TRBV12-4; d_call: TRBD1; j_call: TRBJ1-3; cdr3_aa: CASRQGTGDTIYF
clone_size: few; v_call: TRBV27; d_call: NA; j_call: TRBJ2-6; cdr3_aa: CASSSVGLSGANVLTF
clone_size: NA; v_call: TRBV19; d_call: TRBD1; j_call: TRBJ2-1; cdr3_aa: CASTRGWGAGVNEQFF